This T cell receptor beta chain was obtained from a study of pediatric ulcerative colitis. Notes on the study in general: Blood-derived T cells may be present in rectal pinch biopsies. Acute severe colitis showed lower rectal diversity from clonal expansions. No controls had the two rectal clonotypes shared by ulcerative colitis patients.

During colonoscopy, one to two rectal pinch biopsies were collected. Sequencing was performed with immunoSEQ multiplex PCR; in TCRdb, only in-frame clones are kept and a portion is missing. The sample records 15,000 or so clones, around 77% being singletons. V shed 4 bases and J shed 3 bases, with 11 bases lying between them. CDR1 and CDR2 (germline): SGHRS, YFSETQ. The CDR3 contains 14 residues. In the case of this clone: Its target is not known.

The receptor was derived from a boy aged 5-17 years who was a control in a study of pediatric ulcerative colitis. The material sequenced was gut tissue. The V gene is TRBV5-1, the J gene TRBJ2-1; D tentatively reads TRBD1 or TRBD2 (5 bases each). In DNA form, the CDR3 reads TGCGCCAGCAGCACCGGGACGGTCTACAATGAGCAGTTCTTC. Its translation: CASSTGTVYNEQFF. Variable domain in full (rest from reference TRBV5-1 and TRBJ2-1): KAGVTQTPRYLIKTRGQQVTLSCSPISGHRSVSWYQQTPGQGLQFLFEYFSETQRNKGNFPGRFSGRQFSNSRSEMNVSTLELGDSALYLCASSTGTVYNEQFFGPGTRLTVL.